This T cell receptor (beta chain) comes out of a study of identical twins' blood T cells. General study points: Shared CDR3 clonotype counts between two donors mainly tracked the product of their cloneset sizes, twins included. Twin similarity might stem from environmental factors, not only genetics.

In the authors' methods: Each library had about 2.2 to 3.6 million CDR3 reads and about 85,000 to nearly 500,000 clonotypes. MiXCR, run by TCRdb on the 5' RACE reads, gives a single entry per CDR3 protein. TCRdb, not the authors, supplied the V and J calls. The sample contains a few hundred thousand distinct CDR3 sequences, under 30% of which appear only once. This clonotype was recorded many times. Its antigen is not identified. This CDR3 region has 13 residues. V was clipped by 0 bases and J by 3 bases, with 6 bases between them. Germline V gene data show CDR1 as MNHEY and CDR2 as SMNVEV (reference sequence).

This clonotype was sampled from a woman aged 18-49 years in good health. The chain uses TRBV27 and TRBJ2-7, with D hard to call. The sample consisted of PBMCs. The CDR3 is CASSLSHSYEQYF. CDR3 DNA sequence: TGTGCCAGCAGTTTATCACACAGCTACGAGCAGTACTTC.